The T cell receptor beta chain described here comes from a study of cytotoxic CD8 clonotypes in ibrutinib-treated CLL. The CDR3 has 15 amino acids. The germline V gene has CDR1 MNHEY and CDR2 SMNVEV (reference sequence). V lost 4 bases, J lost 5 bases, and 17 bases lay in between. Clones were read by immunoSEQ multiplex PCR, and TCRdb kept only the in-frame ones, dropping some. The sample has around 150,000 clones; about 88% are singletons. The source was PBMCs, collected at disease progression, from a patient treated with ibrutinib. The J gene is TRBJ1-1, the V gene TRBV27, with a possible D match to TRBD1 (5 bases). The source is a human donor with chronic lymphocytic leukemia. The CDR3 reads CASSSPPRGGTEAFF. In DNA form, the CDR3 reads TGTGCCAGCAGTTCGCCCCCGAGGGGCGGGACTGAAGCTTTCTTT.